The rows below give T cell receptor beta chains drawn from one sample of a study of naive and memory T cell subsets. TCRdb redid the calling of the UMI-ligation and nested PCR reads with MiXCR, one entry per CDR3 protein. Among fewer than 150,000 distinct CDR3 sequences, approximately 20% were seen once, and the ten largest hold 0.6% to 0.8%. Sample: naive CD8+ T cells from blood. All receptors come from a human donor in good health. The CDR3 runs from the conserved cysteine through the conserved F or W. The D gene is left open where the match is weak. A row's size may be missing; if present it is once, few, many or a size class.

D gene: NA; V gene: TRBV7-2; J gene: TRBJ2-2; clone size: NA; CDR3 DNA: TGTGCCAGCAGCCCTGGATCGTACACCGGGGAGCTGTTTTTT; CDR3 protein: CASSPGSYTGELFF
D gene: TRBD1; V gene: TRBV30; J gene: TRBJ1-5; clone size: many; CDR3 DNA: TGTGCCTGGAGCGTCGGACAGGGTGGTTTGTGGCCCCAGCATTTT; CDR3 protein: CAWSVGQGGLWPQHF
D gene: NA; V gene: TRBV6-2/TRBV6-3; J gene: TRBJ2-1; clone size: NA; CDR3 DNA: TGTGCCAGCAGTGGACTCTCCTACAATGAGCAGTTCTTC; CDR3 protein: CASSGLSYNEQFF
D gene: NA; V gene: TRBV12-3/TRBV12-4; J gene: TRBJ1-5; clone size: NA; CDR3 DNA: TGTGCCAGCAGTTTATCACGGGGCAATCAGCCCCAGCATTTT; CDR3 protein: CASSLSRGNQPQHF
D gene: NA; V gene: TRBV29-1; J gene: TRBJ1-4; clone size: few; CDR3 DNA: TGCAGCGTTGCGGGCTACAGGGATAATGAAAAACTGTTTTTT; CDR3 protein: CSVAGYRDNEKLFF
D gene: TRBD1; V gene: TRBV9; J gene: TRBJ1-1; clone size: NA; CDR3 DNA: TGTGCCAGCAGCGTACGGGACAGGGACACTGAAGCTTTCTTT; CDR3 protein: CASSVRDRDTEAFF
D gene: NA; V gene: TRBV29-1; J gene: TRBJ2-7; clone size: NA; CDR3 DNA: TGCAGCGTTATTGCCAGGGCAGACGAGCAGTACTTC; CDR3 protein: CSVIARADEQYF
D gene: TRBD2; V gene: TRBV2; J gene: TRBJ2-2; clone size: NA; CDR3 DNA: TGTGCCAGCACCGGTAGCGGGAGCCTATACACCGGGGAGCTGTTTTTT; CDR3 protein: CASTGSGSLYTGELFF
D gene: NA; V gene: TRBV18; J gene: TRBJ2-2; clone size: NA; CDR3 DNA: TGTGCCAGCTCACCGCCGAGATCGCCAGACACCGGGGAGCTGTTTTTT; CDR3 protein: CASSPPRSPDTGELFF
D gene: NA; V gene: TRBV27; J gene: TRBJ1-1; clone size: few; CDR3 DNA: TGTGCCAGCAGGTCTTTCCCCGATGAAGCTTTCTTT; CDR3 protein: CASRSFPDEAFF
D gene: TRBD1; V gene: TRBV6-5; J gene: TRBJ2-7; clone size: NA; CDR3 DNA: TGTGCCAGCAGTTACTCGGGGACAGGGGATGAGCAGTACTTC; CDR3 protein: CASSYSGTGDEQYF
D gene: TRBD2; V gene: TRBV6-2/TRBV6-3; J gene: TRBJ2-4; clone size: few; CDR3 DNA: TGTGCCAGCAGACGAGTGGGCGGGACTAGCGGAACCCTAGCCAAAAACATTCAGTACTTC; CDR3 protein: CASRRVGGTSGTLAKNIQYF
D gene: NA; V gene: TRBV12-3/TRBV12-4; J gene: TRBJ2-7; clone size: NA; CDR3 DNA: TGTGCCAGCAGTTTAGCAGAATACGAGCAGTACTTC; CDR3 protein: CASSLAEYEQYF
D gene: NA; V gene: TRBV4-1; J gene: TRBJ1-5; clone size: NA; CDR3 DNA: TGCGCCAGCAGCCAGGGGGCACAGCCCCAGCATTTT; CDR3 protein: CASSQGAQPQHF
D gene: NA; V gene: TRBV28; J gene: TRBJ1-2; clone size: few; CDR3 DNA: TGTGCCAGCAGCACCCGACGGCGATTTAACTATGGCTACACCTTC; CDR3 protein: CASSTRRRFNYGYTF
D gene: NA; V gene: TRBV7-9; J gene: TRBJ2-3; clone size: few; CDR3 DNA: TGTGCCAGCAGCTTCGCCGACGCACACACAGATACGCAGTATTTT; CDR3 protein: CASSFADAHTDTQYF
D gene: NA; V gene: TRBV25-1; J gene: TRBJ2-2; clone size: NA; CDR3 DNA: TGTGCCAGCGGTTTGTCCGAGGAGCTGTTTTTT; CDR3 protein: CASGLSEELFF
D gene: NA; V gene: TRBV27; J gene: TRBJ2-4; clone size: NA; CDR3 DNA: TGTGCCAGCAGTTCCACAGGGTTGGGCAAAAACATTCAGTACTTC; CDR3 protein: CASSSTGLGKNIQYF
D gene: TRBD1; V gene: TRBV7-9; J gene: TRBJ2-2; clone size: few; CDR3 DNA: TGTGCCAGCAGCCTCGGGACAGATAACACCGGGGAGCTGTTTTTT; CDR3 protein: CASSLGTDNTGELFF
D gene: NA; V gene: TRBV28; J gene: TRBJ1-1; clone size: NA; CDR3 DNA: TGTGCCAGCAGTTTTCGGCCCCACCCGGGCACTGAAGCTTTCTTT; CDR3 protein: CASSFRPHPGTEAFF
D gene: NA; V gene: TRBV28; J gene: TRBJ2-3; clone size: NA; CDR3 DNA: TGTGCCAGCAGTTTTCAGATACCCGTCGAAAGGGCCACAGATACGCAGTATTTT; CDR3 protein: CASSFQIPVERATDTQYF
D gene: TRBD1; V gene: TRBV5-6; J gene: TRBJ1-2; clone size: few; CDR3 DNA: TGTGCCAGCAGCCACGGGACAGGATTTGGTTATGGCTACACCTTC; CDR3 protein: CASSHGTGFGYGYTF
D gene: NA; V gene: TRBV29-1; J gene: TRBJ1-2; clone size: NA; CDR3 DNA: TGCAGCGTTGAGTTCGCACATGGCTACACCTTC; CDR3 protein: CSVEFAHGYTF
D gene: NA; V gene: TRBV7-2; J gene: TRBJ1-4; clone size: many; CDR3 DNA: TGTGCCAGCAGCGTGTGGGACGGGAGTGAAAAACTGTTTTTT; CDR3 protein: CASSVWDGSEKLFF
D gene: NA; V gene: TRBV28; J gene: TRBJ2-7; clone size: few; CDR3 DNA: TGTGCCAGCAGGAGGCTAAGGAGCTCCTACGAGCAGTACTTC; CDR3 protein: CASRRLRSSYEQYF
D gene: TRBD2; V gene: TRBV27; J gene: TRBJ2-7; clone size: few; CDR3 DNA: TGTGCCAGCAGTCGGACTAGCGCAACCTACGAGCAGTACTTC; CDR3 protein: CASSRTSATYEQYF
D gene: TRBD2; V gene: TRBV27; J gene: TRBJ2-7; clone size: few; CDR3 DNA: TGTGCCAGCAGTCCCCTAGCGGGAGGGCCCTCGGGGGAGCAGTACTTC; CDR3 protein: CASSPLAGGPSGEQYF
D gene: TRBD1; V gene: TRBV27; J gene: TRBJ1-6; clone size: NA; CDR3 DNA: TGTGCCAGCAGTTTCGGGACAGGGTTCTCACCCCTCCACTTT; CDR3 protein: CASSFGTGFSPLHF
D gene: NA; V gene: TRBV7-6; J gene: TRBJ1-1; clone size: few; CDR3 DNA: TGTGCCAGCAGCTTATTAGGGGAAAAGGTCACTGAAGCTTTCTTT; CDR3 protein: CASSLLGEKVTEAFF
D gene: NA; V gene: TRBV20-1; J gene: TRBJ2-7; clone size: NA; CDR3 DNA: TGCAGTGCTAGACCTTCTACGGTTTACGAGCAGTACTTC; CDR3 protein: CSARPSTVYEQYF
D gene: NA; V gene: TRBV5-1; J gene: TRBJ1-1; clone size: few; CDR3 DNA: TGCGCCAGCAGCCCCAGACTAAACACTGAAGCTTTCTTT; CDR3 protein: CASSPRLNTEAFF
D gene: TRBD1; V gene: TRBV6-5; J gene: TRBJ2-2; clone size: few; CDR3 DNA: TGTGCCAGCAGACCTAGACAGGGCACCGGGGAGCTGTTTTTT; CDR3 protein: CASRPRQGTGELFF
D gene: NA; V gene: TRBV20-1; J gene: TRBJ2-4; clone size: few; CDR3 DNA: TGCAGTGCTACCCAGCCGGGGCGTAACATTCAGTACTTC; CDR3 protein: CSATQPGRNIQYF
D gene: TRBD2; V gene: TRBV5-1; J gene: TRBJ2-7; clone size: NA; CDR3 DNA: TGCGCCAGCAGCTTGGGGACTAGCGGGAGGGCTTTTCCCTACGAGCAGTACTTC; CDR3 protein: CASSLGTSGRAFPYEQYF
D gene: NA; V gene: TRBV12-3/TRBV12-4; J gene: TRBJ2-1; clone size: NA; CDR3 DNA: TGTGCCAGCAGCCCGGACTACCAGGAGTTCTTC; CDR3 protein: CASSPDYQEFF
D gene: NA; V gene: TRBV11-2; J gene: TRBJ2-1; clone size: NA; CDR3 DNA: TGTGCCAGCAGGGGGTATAAGAATGAGCAGTTCTTC; CDR3 protein: CASRGYKNEQFF
D gene: TRBD1; V gene: TRBV20-1; J gene: TRBJ2-3; clone size: few; CDR3 DNA: TGCAGTGCTAGCACCCCCGGACAGGGGGATCGCACAGATACGCAGTATTTT; CDR3 protein: CSASTPGQGDRTDTQYF
D gene: NA; V gene: TRBV2; J gene: TRBJ2-1; clone size: few; CDR3 DNA: TGTGCCAGCAGTGTAAGGGGATACAATGAGCAGTTCTTC; CDR3 protein: CASSVRGYNEQFF
D gene: NA; V gene: TRBV20-1; J gene: TRBJ2-7; clone size: NA; CDR3 DNA: TGCAGTGCTAGATTGACGCACGTGGGGTCCTACGAGCAGTACTTC; CDR3 protein: CSARLTHVGSYEQYF
D gene: NA; V gene: TRBV28; J gene: TRBJ2-1; clone size: NA; CDR3 DNA: TGTGCCAGCAGTTTGTACAGTTTGACCAATGAGCAGTTCTTC; CDR3 protein: CASSLYSLTNEQFF
D gene: TRBD1; V gene: TRBV12-3/TRBV12-4; J gene: TRBJ2-7; clone size: few; CDR3 DNA: TGTGCCAGCAGTCCCTTACAGGGGCGACCCTACGAGCAGTACTTC; CDR3 protein: CASSPLQGRPYEQYF
D gene: NA; V gene: TRBV29-1; J gene: TRBJ2-5; clone size: NA; CDR3 DNA: TGCAGCGTTGATGGCGGGGAGGTGGAGACCCAGTACTTC; CDR3 protein: CSVDGGEVETQYF
D gene: TRBD1; V gene: TRBV12-3/TRBV12-4; J gene: TRBJ1-1; clone size: many; CDR3 DNA: TGTGCCAGCGGACAGGGGGTTTCGGCTTTCTTT; CDR3 protein: CASGQGVSAFF
D gene: NA; V gene: TRBV27; J gene: TRBJ2-3; clone size: many; CDR3 DNA: TGTGCCAGCAGTTTACCTGACGTCAGAGATACGCAGTATTTT; CDR3 protein: CASSLPDVRDTQYF
D gene: NA; V gene: TRBV11-2; J gene: TRBJ2-3; clone size: NA; CDR3 DNA: TGTGCCAGCAGCGGGGAGCGGGCCCGCACAGATACGCAGTATTTT; CDR3 protein: CASSGERARTDTQYF
D gene: TRBD1; V gene: TRBV7-6; J gene: TRBJ2-7; clone size: many; CDR3 DNA: TGTGCCAGCAGCCCCGGGACAGGGATCGTCTACGAGCAGTACTTC; CDR3 protein: CASSPGTGIVYEQYF
D gene: TRBD2; V gene: TRBV20-1; J gene: TRBJ2-1; clone size: NA; CDR3 DNA: TGCAGTGCTCGTCTAGCGGGAGTGTACAATGAGCAGTTCTTC; CDR3 protein: CSARLAGVYNEQFF
D gene: NA; V gene: TRBV6-5; J gene: TRBJ2-5; clone size: NA; CDR3 DNA: TGTGCCAGCTCGCCCCCGGGAGGACAGGTAGAAGAGACCCAGTACTTC; CDR3 protein: CASSPPGGQVEETQYF
D gene: NA; V gene: TRBV7-8; J gene: TRBJ2-1; clone size: many; CDR3 DNA: TGTGCCAGCAGCTCGACGGCCAGTCCCTCTTACAATGAGCAGTTCTTC; CDR3 protein: CASSSTASPSYNEQFF
D gene: NA; V gene: TRBV6-5; J gene: TRBJ2-1; clone size: many; CDR3 DNA: TGTGCCAGCAGTTATTCGAGCGGAATGAGGCAGTTCTTC; CDR3 protein: CASSYSSGMRQFF